This TCR beta chain was identified during a study of T cell repertoires in cytomegalovirus infection. Study-level information: CMV epitopes in the study were HLA-C-restricted (recently identified) and HLA-B-restricted (well studied). Public signatures in TCR beta pointed to CMV infection and matching HLA type. Broader study findings: In two of eight donors, the top clonotype was HLA-C-restricted CMV-specific. Summed public TCR beta family frequency identified CMV carriers bearing the relevant HLA.

TCRdb fed the reads into MiXCR, producing one record per CDR3 protein. The repertoire holds around 230,000 distinct CDR3 sequences, with roughly two fifths as singletons. Regarding this clonotype: The antigen remains unidentified.

CDR1 is SGHTA and CDR2 is FQGNSA in the germline V gene. This CDR3 has 14 amino acids. V lost 1 base, J lost 0 bases, and 7 bases lay in between. The sample consisted of CD8+ T cells from cultured PBMCs, taken from culture after CMV antigen stimulation. The V gene is TRBV7-2, the J gene TRBJ2-7, with D hard to call. The receptor was isolated from a human donor in good health (CMV status not recorded). Some clones in this sample may be carry-over from other donors' samples. The CDR3 DNA is TGTGCCAGCAGCTTAGGGTACTTCTCCTACGAGCAGTACTTC. It codes for CASSLGYFSYEQYF.